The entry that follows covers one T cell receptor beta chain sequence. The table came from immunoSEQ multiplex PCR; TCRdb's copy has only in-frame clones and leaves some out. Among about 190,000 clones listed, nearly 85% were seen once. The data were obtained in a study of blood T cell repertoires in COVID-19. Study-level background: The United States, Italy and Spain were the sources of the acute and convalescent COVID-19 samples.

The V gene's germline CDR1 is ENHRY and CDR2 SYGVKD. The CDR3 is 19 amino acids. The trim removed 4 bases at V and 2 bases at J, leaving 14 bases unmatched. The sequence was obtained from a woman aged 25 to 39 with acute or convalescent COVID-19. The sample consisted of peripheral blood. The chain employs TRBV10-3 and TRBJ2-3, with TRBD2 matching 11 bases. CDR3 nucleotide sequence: TGTGCCATCAGTGCGAGACTAGCGGGGCAGGATCATTCCACAGATACGCAGTATTTT. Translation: CAISARLAGQDHSTDTQYF.